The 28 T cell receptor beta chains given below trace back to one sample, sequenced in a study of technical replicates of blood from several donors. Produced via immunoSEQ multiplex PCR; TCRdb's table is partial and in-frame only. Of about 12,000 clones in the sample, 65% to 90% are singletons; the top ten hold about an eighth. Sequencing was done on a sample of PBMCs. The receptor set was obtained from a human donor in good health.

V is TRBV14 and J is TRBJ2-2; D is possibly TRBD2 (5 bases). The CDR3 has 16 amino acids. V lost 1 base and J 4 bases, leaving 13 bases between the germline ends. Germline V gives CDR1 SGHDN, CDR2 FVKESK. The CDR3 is CASSQVGGSFTGELFF. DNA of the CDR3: TGTGCCAGCAGCCAAGTCGGAGGCAGTTTCACCGGGGAGCTGTTTTTT.

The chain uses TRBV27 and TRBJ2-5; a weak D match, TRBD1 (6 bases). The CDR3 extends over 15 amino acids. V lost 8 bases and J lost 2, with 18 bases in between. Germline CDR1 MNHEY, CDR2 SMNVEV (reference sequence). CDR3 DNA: TGTGCCAGCTCAAAAGAGGACAGAAAACAAGAGACCCAGTACTTC. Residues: CASSKEDRKQETQYF.

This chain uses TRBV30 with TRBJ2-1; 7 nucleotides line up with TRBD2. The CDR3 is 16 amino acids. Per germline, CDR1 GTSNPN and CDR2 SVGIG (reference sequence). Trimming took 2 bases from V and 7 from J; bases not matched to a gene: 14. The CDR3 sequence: CAWSPPFGGSVNEQFF. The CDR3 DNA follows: TGTGCCTGGAGTCCCCCCTTCGGCGGGAGTGTAAATGAGCAGTTCTTC. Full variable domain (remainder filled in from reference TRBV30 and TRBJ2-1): SQTIHQWPATLVQPVGSPLSLECTVEGTSNPNLYWYRQAAGRGLQLLFYSVGIGQISSEVPQNLSASRPQDRQFILSSKKLLLSDSGFYLCAWSPPFGGSVNEQFFGPGTRLTVL.

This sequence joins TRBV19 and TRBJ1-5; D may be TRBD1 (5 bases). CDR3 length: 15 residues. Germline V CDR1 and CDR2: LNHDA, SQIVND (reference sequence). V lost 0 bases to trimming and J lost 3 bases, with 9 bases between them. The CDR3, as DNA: TGTGCCAGTAGTATAGATGGGGCCCTCAATCAGCCCCAGCATTTT. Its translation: CASSIDGALNQPQHF.

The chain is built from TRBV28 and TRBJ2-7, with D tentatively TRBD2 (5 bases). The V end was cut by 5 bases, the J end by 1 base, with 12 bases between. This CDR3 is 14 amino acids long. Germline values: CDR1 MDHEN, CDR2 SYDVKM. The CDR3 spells CASSPYGVSYEQYF. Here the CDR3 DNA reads TGTGCCAGCAGTCCGTACGGGGTTTCCTACGAGCAGTACTTC.

This chain's CDR3 is CAWSIQGNEQFF. The CDR3 DNA reads TGTGCCTGGAGTATACAGGGAAATGAGCAGTTCTTC. The V gene is TRBV30, the J gene TRBJ2-1; tentative D call: TRBD1 (6 bases). In germline, CDR1 is GTSNPN, CDR2 SVGIG (reference sequence). The CDR3 contains 12 residues. Trimming took 2 bases from V and 7 from J, leaving 9 bases between them. The whole variable domain, remainder taken from reference TRBV30 and TRBJ2-1, is SQTIHQWPATLVQPVGSPLSLECTVEGTSNPNLYWYRQAAGRGLQLLFYSVGIGQISSEVPQNLSASRPQDRQFILSSKKLLLSDSGFYLCAWSIQGNEQFFGPGTRLTVL.

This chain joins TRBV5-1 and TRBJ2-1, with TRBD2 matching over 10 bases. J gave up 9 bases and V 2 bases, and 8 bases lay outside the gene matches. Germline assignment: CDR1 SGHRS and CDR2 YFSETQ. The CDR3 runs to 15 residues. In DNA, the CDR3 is TGCGCCAGCAGCTTTTCTCTAGCGGGAGCCGGTGAGCAGTTCTTC. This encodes CASSFSLAGAGEQFF.

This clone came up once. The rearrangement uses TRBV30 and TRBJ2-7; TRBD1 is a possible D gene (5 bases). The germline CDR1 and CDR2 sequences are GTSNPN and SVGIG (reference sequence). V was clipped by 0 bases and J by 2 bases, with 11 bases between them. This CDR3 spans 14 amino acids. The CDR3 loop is CAWSVPAGTYEQYF. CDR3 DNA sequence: TGTGCCTGGAGTGTACCAGCAGGGACCTACGAGCAGTACTTC.

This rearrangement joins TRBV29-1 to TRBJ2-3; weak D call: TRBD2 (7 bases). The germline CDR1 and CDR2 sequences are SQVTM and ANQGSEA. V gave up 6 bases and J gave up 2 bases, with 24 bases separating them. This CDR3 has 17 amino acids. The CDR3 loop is CSVERAPAGAHTDTQYF. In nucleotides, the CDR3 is TGCAGCGTGGAGCGAGCGCCGGCGGGGGCGCACACAGATACGCAGTATTTT.

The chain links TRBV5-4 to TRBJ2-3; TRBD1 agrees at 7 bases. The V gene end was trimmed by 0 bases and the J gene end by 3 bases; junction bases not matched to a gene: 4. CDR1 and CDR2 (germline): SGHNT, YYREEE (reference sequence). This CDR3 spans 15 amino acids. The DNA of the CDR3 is TGTGCCAGCAGCTTGGGGGCCAGGGGGACAGATACGCAGTATTTT. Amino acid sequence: CASSLGARGTDTQYF. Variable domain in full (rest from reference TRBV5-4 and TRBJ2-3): ETGVTQSPTHLIKTRGQQVTLRCSSQSGHNTVSWYQQALGQGPQFIFQYYREEENGRGNFPPRFSGLQFPNYSSELNVNALELDDSALYLCASSLGARGTDTQYFGPGTRLTVL.

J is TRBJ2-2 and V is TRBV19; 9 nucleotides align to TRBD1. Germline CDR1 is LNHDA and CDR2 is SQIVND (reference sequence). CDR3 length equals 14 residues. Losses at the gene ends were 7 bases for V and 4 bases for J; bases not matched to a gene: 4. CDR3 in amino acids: CASTRTGVTGELFF. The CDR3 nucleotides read TGTGCCAGTACCCGGACAGGGGTCACCGGGGAGCTGTTTTTT.

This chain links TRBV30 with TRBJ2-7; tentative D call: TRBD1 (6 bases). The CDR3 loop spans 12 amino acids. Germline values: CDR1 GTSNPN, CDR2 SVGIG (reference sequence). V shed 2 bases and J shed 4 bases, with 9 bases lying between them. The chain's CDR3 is CAWSWGQYEQYF. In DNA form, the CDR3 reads TGTGCCTGGAGTTGGGGGCAATACGAGCAGTACTTC.

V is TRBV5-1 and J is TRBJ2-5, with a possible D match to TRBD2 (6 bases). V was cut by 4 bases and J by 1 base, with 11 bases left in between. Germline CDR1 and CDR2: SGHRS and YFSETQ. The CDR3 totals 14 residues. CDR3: CASSGGVTQETQYF. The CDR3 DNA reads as TGCGCCAGCAGCGGAGGGGTGACCCAAGAGACCCAGTACTTC.

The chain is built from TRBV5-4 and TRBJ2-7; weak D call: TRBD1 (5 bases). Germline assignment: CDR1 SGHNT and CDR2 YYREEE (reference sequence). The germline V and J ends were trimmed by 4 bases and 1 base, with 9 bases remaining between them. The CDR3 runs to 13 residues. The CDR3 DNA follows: TGTGCCAGCAGCCCCGACAGTTCCTACGAGCAGTACTTC. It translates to CASSPDSSYEQYF. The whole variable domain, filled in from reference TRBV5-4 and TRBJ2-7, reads ETGVTQSPTHLIKTRGQQVTLRCSSQSGHNTVSWYQQALGQGPQFIFQYYREEENGRGNFPPRFSGLQFPNYSSELNVNALELDDSALYLCASSPDSSYEQYFGPGTRLTVT.

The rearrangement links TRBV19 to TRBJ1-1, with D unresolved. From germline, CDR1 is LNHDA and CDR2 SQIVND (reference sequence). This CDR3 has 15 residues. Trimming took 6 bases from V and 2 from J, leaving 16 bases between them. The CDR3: CASSLGWGGNTEAFF. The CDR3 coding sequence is TGTGCCAGTAGCTTGGGGTGGGGAGGTAACACTGAAGCTTTCTTT.

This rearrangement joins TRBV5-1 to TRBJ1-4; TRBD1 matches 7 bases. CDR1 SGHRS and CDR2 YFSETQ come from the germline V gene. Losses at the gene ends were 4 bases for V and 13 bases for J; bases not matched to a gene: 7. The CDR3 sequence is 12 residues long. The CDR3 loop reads CASSVTGEVLFF. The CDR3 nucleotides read TGCGCCAGCAGCGTCACAGGGGAGGTACTGTTTTTT.

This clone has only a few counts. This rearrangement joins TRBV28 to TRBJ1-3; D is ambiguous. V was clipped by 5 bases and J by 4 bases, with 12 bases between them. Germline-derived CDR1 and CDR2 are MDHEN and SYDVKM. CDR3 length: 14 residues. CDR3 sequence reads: CASSDGSRGNTIYF. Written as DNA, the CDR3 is TGTGCCAGCAGTGACGGGAGTCGGGGAAACACCATATATTTT.

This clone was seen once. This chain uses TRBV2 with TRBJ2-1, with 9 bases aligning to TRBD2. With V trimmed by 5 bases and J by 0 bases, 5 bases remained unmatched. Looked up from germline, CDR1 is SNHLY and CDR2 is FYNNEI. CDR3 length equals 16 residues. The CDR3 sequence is CASSYGTSISYNEQFF. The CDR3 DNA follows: TGTGCCAGCAGTTACGGGACTAGCATCTCCTACAATGAGCAGTTCTTC.

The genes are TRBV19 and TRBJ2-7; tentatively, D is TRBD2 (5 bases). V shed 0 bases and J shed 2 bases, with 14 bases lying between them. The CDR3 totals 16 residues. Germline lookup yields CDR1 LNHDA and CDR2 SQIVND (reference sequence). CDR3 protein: CASSIDSLGVTYEQYF. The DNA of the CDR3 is TGTGCCAGTAGTATAGACTCACTCGGGGTAACCTACGAGCAGTACTTC.

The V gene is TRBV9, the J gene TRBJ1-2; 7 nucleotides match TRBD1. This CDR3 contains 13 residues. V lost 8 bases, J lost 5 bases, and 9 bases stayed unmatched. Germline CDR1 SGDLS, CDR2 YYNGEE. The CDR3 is CASGGDSLYGYTF. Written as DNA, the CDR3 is TGTGCCAGTGGCGGGGACAGCTTATATGGCTACACCTTC.

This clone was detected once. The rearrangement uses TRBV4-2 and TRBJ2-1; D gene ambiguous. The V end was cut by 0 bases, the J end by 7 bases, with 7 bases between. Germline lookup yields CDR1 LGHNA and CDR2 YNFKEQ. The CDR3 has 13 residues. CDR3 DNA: TGTGCCAGCAGCCAAGATCGACTGAATGAGCAGTTCTTC. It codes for CASSQDRLNEQFF.

CDR3 bases: TGCGCCAGCAGTGTATTTGCGGGAGCAACGAATGAGCAGTTCTTC. The encoded protein is CASSVFAGATNEQFF. This sequence joins TRBV10-1 and TRBJ2-1, with TRBD2 identical over 7 bases. Unmatched junction bases numbered 10, after V lost 4 bases and J lost 7 bases. The CDR3 loop spans 15 amino acids. CDR1 and CDR2 (germline): WNHNN, SYGVQD (reference sequence).

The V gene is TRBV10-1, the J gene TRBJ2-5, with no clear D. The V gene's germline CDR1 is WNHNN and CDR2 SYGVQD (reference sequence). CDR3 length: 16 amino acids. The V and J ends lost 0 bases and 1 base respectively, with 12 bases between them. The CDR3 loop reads CASSESAQVGQETQYF. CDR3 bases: TGCGCCAGCAGTGAGTCTGCCCAGGTCGGCCAAGAGACCCAGTACTTC.

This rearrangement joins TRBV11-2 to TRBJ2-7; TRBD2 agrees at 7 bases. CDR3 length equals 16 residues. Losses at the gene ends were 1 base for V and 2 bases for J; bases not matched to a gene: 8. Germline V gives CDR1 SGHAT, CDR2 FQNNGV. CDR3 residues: CASSLGGGTITYEQYF. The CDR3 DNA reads TGTGCCAGCAGCTTAGGGGGAGGGACTATCACCTACGAGCAGTACTTC. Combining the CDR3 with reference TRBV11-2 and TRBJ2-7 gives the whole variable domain EAGVAQSPRYKIIEKRQSVAFWCNPISGHATLYWYQQILGQGPKLLIQFQNNGVVDDSQLPKDRFSAERLKGVDSTLKIQPAKLEDSAVYLCASSLGGGTITYEQYFGPGTRLTVT.

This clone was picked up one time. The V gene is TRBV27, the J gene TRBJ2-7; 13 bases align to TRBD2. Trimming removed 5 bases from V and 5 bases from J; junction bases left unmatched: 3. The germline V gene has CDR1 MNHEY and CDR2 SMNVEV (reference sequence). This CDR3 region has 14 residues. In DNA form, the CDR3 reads TGTGCCAGCAGTCCCGGGACTAGCGGGGACGAGCAGTACTTC. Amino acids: CASSPGTSGDEQYF.

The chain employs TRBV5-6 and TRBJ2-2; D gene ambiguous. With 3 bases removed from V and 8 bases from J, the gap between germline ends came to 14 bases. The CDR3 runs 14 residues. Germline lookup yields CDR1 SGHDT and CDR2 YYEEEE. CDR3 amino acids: CASSSYLSGGELFF. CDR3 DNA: TGTGCCAGCAGCTCATACTTATCGGGTGGGGAGCTGTTTTTT.

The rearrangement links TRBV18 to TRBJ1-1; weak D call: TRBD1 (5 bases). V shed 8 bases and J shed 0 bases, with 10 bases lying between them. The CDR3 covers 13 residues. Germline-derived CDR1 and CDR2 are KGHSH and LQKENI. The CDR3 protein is CASTQGLNTEAFF. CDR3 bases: TGTGCCAGCACGCAGGGCCTGAACACTGAAGCTTTCTTT.

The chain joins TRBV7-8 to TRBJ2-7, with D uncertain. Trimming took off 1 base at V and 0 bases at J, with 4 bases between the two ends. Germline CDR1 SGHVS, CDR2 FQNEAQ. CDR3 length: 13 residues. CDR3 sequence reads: CASSLDYSYEQYF. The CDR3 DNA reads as TGTGCCAGCAGCTTAGACTACTCCTACGAGCAGTACTTC.